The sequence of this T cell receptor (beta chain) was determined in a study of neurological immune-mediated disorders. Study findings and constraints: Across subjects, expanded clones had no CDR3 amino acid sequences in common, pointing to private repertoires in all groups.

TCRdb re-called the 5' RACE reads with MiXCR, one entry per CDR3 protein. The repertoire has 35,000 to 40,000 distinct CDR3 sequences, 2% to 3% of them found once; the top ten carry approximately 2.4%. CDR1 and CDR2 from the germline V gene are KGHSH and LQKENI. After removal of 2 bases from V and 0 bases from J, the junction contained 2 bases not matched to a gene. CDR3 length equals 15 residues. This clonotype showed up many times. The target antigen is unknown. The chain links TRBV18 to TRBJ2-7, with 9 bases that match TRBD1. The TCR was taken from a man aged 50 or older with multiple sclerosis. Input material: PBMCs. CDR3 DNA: TGTGCCAGCTCACCAGGGACAGGGACCTCCTACGAGCAGTACTTC. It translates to CASSPGTGTSYEQYF.